This TCR beta chain was found in a study of T-cell memory formation after mild COVID-19. V lost 3 bases, J lost 4 bases, and 8 bases lay in between. The length of the CDR3 is 13 residues. Germline V lookup: CDR1 SGHTA, CDR2 FQGNSA. The table lists this clonotype with many counts. TCRdb ran MiXCR on the 5' RACE reads and lists one entry per CDR3 protein. The sample records around 300,000 distinct CDR3 sequences, roughly 15% being singletons. The chain has TRBV7-2 and TRBJ2-3, with TRBD2 as a possible D gene (5 bases). The sequence came from a man aged 18-30 years who had mild COVID-19 (a few samples of this study predate the infection). Cell type and time point are not known. The sample consisted of PBMCs or a T cell subset sorted from them (not recorded which). The CDR3 is CASSFRGSDTQYF. The CDR3 DNA follows: TGTGCCAGCAGCTTCAGAGGGTCAGATACGCAGTATTTT.